This T cell receptor beta chain was obtained from a study of blood T cells in healthy people across ages (dated by TCRdb to 2015 to 2017). Regarding the complete study: In model experiments, template switching captured roughly one uniquely barcoded TCR beta cDNA molecule for every two T cells. Using deep sequencing normalized with unique cDNA molecular identifiers, the study measured how TCR beta repertoire diversity changes with age. Donors were grouped into four age groups: young (average roughly 17 years), middle-aged (about 40), aged (approximately 58) and long-lived (just over 80). To avoid experimental bias, donors of different ages were distributed randomly across sequencing lanes. The study analyzed two additional independent replicas of 1 million unique cDNA reads from the same blood draw for two donors, one aged 18 to 30 and one aged 80 or older. Study-wide findings and limitations: Estimates of total diversity based on one million sequenced T cells were considered lower bounds and underestimates. Observed TCR beta diversity correlated strongly with the percentage of naive T cells measured by flow cytometry. Donor CMV infection status was unknown, potentially confounding age-related changes in expanded clonotypes. Observed TCR beta diversity per million T cells fell roughly linearly with age, and a significant reduction was already apparent by age about 43. Compared with the aged group, the long-lived group had more naive CD4+ T cells, fewer expanded clones and increased TCR diversity, suggesting age selection. Bulk unsorted PBMC profiling prevented conclusive comparison of naive and antigen-experienced compartments.

Concerning this clonotype: This receptor's antigen is unknown. The record has no base qualities; no much larger clone is one base away.

The protocol used for the library was 5' RACE. The sequencing machine was an Illumina HiSeq 2500. A second PCR of about 6 to 11 cycles was performed with a sample-barcoded 5' primer and a J-beta primer mix. A unique molecular identifier was introduced onto each TCR beta cDNA molecule by a template-switch 5' adaptor carrying 12 random nucleotides. Each sample yielded at least 2.5 million CDR3-containing paired-end reads. First-strand cDNA synthesis was performed from all RNA using the Mint cDNA synthesis kit, with priming by a TRBC-specific oligonucleotide. Following uracil-DNA glycosylase treatment, a first 18-cycle PCR with universal primers M1SS and BC2_uni_R was performed on all cDNA. The original pipeline was this. For normalization, 1 million high-quality reads, each with a distinct molecular identifier, were randomly selected from each sample. Instead of being binned into consensus sequences, reads with shared molecular identifiers were discarded. MiTCR, set to a Q25 quality threshold and the strictest error-elimination algorithm, was used for CDR3 identification, clonotype clustering and error correction. Lower-bound total TCR beta diversity was estimated with a nonparametric unseen species model using Euler transformation. TCRdb trimmed the raw reads at Q25, called clones with MiXCR and kept productive beta chains. Under each unique CDR3 protein, matching rows form one entry showing the most common genes and DNA. TCRdb's processing, not the study's, gives the V and J calls here. Counted in this sample were about 1,400,000 distinct CDR3 sequences; roughly 40% of them appeared once. Clones ranked in the top ten supply roughly 7.7% of the sample.

The junction shows trimming of 2 bases on V and 1 base on J, plus 9 bases between the germline ends. The cysteine opens and the phenylalanine closes a CDR3 of 15 amino acids. Kept here is only the CDR3 DNA, which spans 45 bases and is read in frame from base 1. For CDR1 and CDR2, the germline V gene lists MNHNS and SASEGT. The donors were a few dozen Caucasian individuals from Russia, aged roughly 6 to 100 years, who were systemically healthy. Each donor gave 8 to 10 milliliters of peripheral blood, drawn into EDTA-treated Vacutainer tubes. Ficoll-Paque density-gradient centrifugation was used to isolate PBMCs, with at least 6 million obtained per sample. Trizol reagent was used to extract total RNA from the PBMCs, yielding at least 5.5 micrograms per sample. For every donor, flow cytometry on a PBMC aliquot measured the percentage of naive CD45RAhigh/CD27high T cells.

The chain joins TRBV6-1 to TRBJ1-5, with the D gene uncertain. Sequenced input: blood. The TCR sequence derives from a woman in her late teens or twenties in good health. For the CDR3, the sequence is CASSETSSSNQPQHF. The DNA sequence is as follows: TGTGCCAGCAGTGAAACAAGTAGCAGCAATCAGCCCCAGCATTTT.